This T cell receptor beta chain was obtained from a study of cytomegalovirus exposure and HLA in healthy donors. This clone was detected only once. Its specificity is not known. Overall study findings and caveats: Across donors, most TCRs were seen rarely, yet some public ones were widespread. Analyses of presence and absence presupposed an approximately uniform sequencing depth across donors.

A multiplex PCR was run with 60 Vbeta primers and 13 Jbeta primers. Produced via immunoSEQ multiplex PCR; TCRdb's table is partial and in-frame only. The sample lists 150,000 to 200,000 clones, roughly 79% occurring once. Trimming at V came to 4 bases and at J to 6 bases, leaving 8 bases not matched to a gene. Germline CDR1 is MNHNS and CDR2 is SASEGT. CDR3 length: 14 amino acids. V usage is TRBV6-1 and J usage is TRBJ2-7; 8 bases map to TRBD1. Material for sequencing was PBMCs. This clonotype was sampled from a man aged 35-49 years in good health and CMV-seropositive. The CDR3 nucleotides read TGTGCCAGCAGTGTAAGACAGGGGTCGGGCGAGCAGTACTTC. Protein sequence: CASSVRQGSGEQYF.